These 6 T cell receptor beta chains came from one sample sequenced in a study of Graves' ophthalmopathy and Graves' hyperthyroidism. From RNA, the CDR3 regions of TCR beta chains were amplified and sequenced. RT-PCR with HTBI primers came first, then second-round multiplex PCR. One entry per CDR3 protein results from TCRdb running MiXCR on the multiplex PCR reads. The data contain some 520,000 distinct CDR3 sequences, roughly an eighth of them singletons. Sequencing used blood. Receptors were obtained from a woman in her thirties with Graves' ophthalmopathy.

There are many counts of this clonotype. The gene calls are TRBV7-9 and TRBJ1-1; 7 nucleotides align to TRBD1. The length of the CDR3 is 12 residues. Germline CDR1 reads SEHNR; CDR2 reads FQNEAQ (reference sequence). The junction had 13 bases not matched to a gene; V was cut back by 10 bases and J by 11 bases. This chain's CDR3 is CATTGAGRLAFF. In DNA form, the CDR3 reads TGTGCCACCACAGGGGCAGGGCGGCTTGCTTTCTTT. The full variable domain, in which reference TRBV7-9 and TRBJ1-1 provide the parts outside the CDR3, is DTGVSQNPRHKITKRGQNVTFRCDPISEHNRLYWYRQTLGQGPEFLTYFQNEAQLEKSRLLSDRFSAERPKGSFSTLEIQRTEQGDSAMYLCATTGAGRLAFFGQGTRLTVV.

In this sample, this clonotype turned up many times. The V gene is TRBV12-3 or TRBV12-4, the J gene TRBJ1-6, with 8 bases identical to TRBD1. Trimming cost V 3 bases and J 7 bases; bases outside gene matches: 2. This CDR3 contains 14 residues. CDR3 bases: TGTGCCAGCAGTTTCGCAGGGGGCAATTCACCCCTCCACTTT. The encoded protein is CASSFAGGNSPLHF.

This clonotype was counted many times. The chain joins TRBV6-1 to TRBJ1-1; TRBD1 is a possible D gene (5 bases). CDR3 length: 14 residues. The germline gives CDR1 MNHNS, CDR2 SASEGT. V was pared by 6 bases and J by 5 bases, with 16 bases between. CDR3 in DNA: TGTGCCAGCAGCCCGGTTGGGGAGGGGACTGAAGCTTTCTTT. It yields the protein CASSPVGEGTEAFF.

This clonotype was found many times. The chain is built from TRBV20-1 and TRBJ2-2; 8 bases are a match to TRBD1. Germline V lookup: CDR1 DFQATT, CDR2 SNEGSKA (reference sequence). V dropped 5 bases and J dropped 7; count of bases not matched to a gene: 12. The CDR3 has 15 residues. CDR3 DNA: TGCAGTGCTGGGGCCCGAGACAGGGGAATCGGGGAGCTGTTTTTT. This translates into CSAGARDRGIGELFF.

This clonotype was observed at least ten times. V usage is TRBV19 and J usage is TRBJ1-5, with unresolved D. Germline CDR1 is LNHDA and CDR2 is SQIVND (reference sequence). Trimming left V 7 bases short and J 6 bases short, with 16 bases between. This CDR3 is 14 amino acids long. Written as DNA, the CDR3 is TGTGCCAGTATCCGGACTTTTAATGGTCAGCCCCAGCATTTT. It is translated as CASIRTFNGQPQHF. Filled out from reference TRBV19 and TRBJ1-5, the complete variable domain reads DGGITQSPKYLFRKEGQNVTLSCEQNLNHDAMYWYRQDPGQGLRLIYYSQIVNDFQKGDIAEGYSVSREKKESFPLTVTSAQKNPTAFYLCASIRTFNGQPQHFGDGTRLSIL.

This clonotype has ten or more counts. The chain joins TRBV15 to TRBJ2-7; D not certain. CDR3 length equals 13 residues. The germline V gene encodes CDR1 LNHNV and CDR2 YYDKDF (reference sequence). V lost 1 base and J 7 bases, leaving 11 bases between the germline ends. CDR3 coding DNA: TGTGCCACCAGCAGAGTTCCAGGTAATGAGCAGTACTTC. This gives the protein CATSRVPGNEQYF.